The clone carrying this T cell receptor beta chain was seen at least ten times. Antigen specificity is unknown. These data belong to a study of CD8+CD57+ T cells in acquired aplastic anemia. TCR beta VDJ and CDR3 profiles were obtained from a genomic DNA template. TCRdb re-analysed the reads in MiXCR, keeping a single row per CDR3 protein. The profile shows 160,000 or so distinct CDR3 sequences, around 48% of them singletons. Patients selected for sequencing had displayed CD8+CD57+ cell expansion by flow cytometry. Findings and caveats of the study: Common to patients and controls were twenty-nine CD8+ CDR3 sequences.

Germline CDR1 MDHEN, CDR2 SYDVKM. Trimming took off 3 bases at V and 4 bases at J, with 9 bases between the two ends. The CDR3 loop spans 13 amino acids. Sequencing used sorted CD4+, CD8+, or CD8+CD57+ T cells (not recorded which) from PBMCs. The origin of this receptor is a human donor with aplastic anemia. The chain employs TRBV28 and TRBJ1-2, with a possible D match to TRBD1 (5 bases). The CDR3 sequence is CASSLTESYGYTF. The CDR3 DNA is TGTGCCAGCAGTTTGACAGAGAGCTATGGCTACACCTTC.